This T cell receptor (beta chain) was recovered during a study of T cell responses to AZD1222 COVID-19 vaccine (dated by TCRdb to about 2021). Context from the whole study: TCR sequencing covered more than 230 trial participants: approximately 200 given two doses of AZD1222 and some 25 given two doses of MenACWY control vaccine. Trial participants were enrolled by age into subgroups of 18-55, 56-69 and 70-plus years, and around 150, 29 and 61 TCR-sequenced participants, respectively, were included in these subgroups. Overall results and qualifications from the work: Spike-specific TCR breadth and depth rose significantly after two AZD1222 doses compared with day 0 and with MenACWY recipients. In the small 56-69-year group, the increase in depth fell short of significance, most likely because of low power. Participants were mostly white British and included more females than males, and it was suggested by the authors that clonal diversity may have been underestimated. Epitopes outside the regions mutated in the B.1.351 and B.1.1.7 variants were reportedly recognized by nearly half of the unique spike-specific TCRs. No day 14 peak-response samples were available, so repertoires were characterized only after the peak T cell response. The vaccine-associated CD4 TCRs covered the entire spike protein, and the dominant responses fell in regions 160-218 and 743-854. Only a handful of AZD1222 recipients were SARS-CoV-2 seropositive at baseline, limiting conclusions about previously exposed vaccinees.

The intended sense of this specimen's time point label: about 28 days (+/-7) after the second vaccine dose. In the paper's terms, the treatment or condition label means: meningococcal conjugate vaccine given as trial control. Samples from vaccinated people were obtained from the UK trials COV001 and COV002, which included a single-blind randomized controlled phase 2/3 trial of AZD1222 (ChAdOx1 nCoV-19) in healthy adults. For TCRbeta chain sequencing, PBMC samples from trial participants were taken at day 0 and at day 28 after the second dose. The germline V gene sets CDR1 to SGHAT and CDR2 to FQNNGV. Cut back by 0 bases and 16 bases, the V and J ends lie 12 bases apart. The cysteine opens and the phenylalanine closes a CDR3 of 12 amino acids. CDR3 DNA is the only sequence kept; it has 36 bases, read in frame from the first base. The CDR3 regions of human TCRbeta chains were analyzed by immunosequencing. On the study's bioinformatics: Repertoire TCRs were matched against a reference library of SARS-CoV-2-specific TCRs generated with the MIRA antigen-specificity platform. Breadth was defined as the fraction of unique TCRs that were SARS-CoV-2-associated, and depth was defined as the fraction of total T cells that were SARS-CoV-2-associated. Using the MIRA data, every spike-specific TCR was mapped to the spike region that the TCR reacted to and assigned to either a CD4 or a CD8 class. Log10-transformed breadth and depth values were compared by one-way ANOVA with Sidak's multiple comparisons tests. TCRdb stores this immuneACCESS table with in-frame sequences only. Part of the clones is absent; in the studies checked, under half of the shortfall reflects unresolved V genes, and no reason is known for the rest. For V, J and clone size, that table is used; D and trimming come from the DNA. The sample has 180,000 or so clones on record, 80% to 90% of them singletons. The leading ten clones occupy 3.5% to 5.5% of the sample.

Remarks on this clone: This receptor's antigen is unknown. It has no much larger one-base neighbor in the sample; base qualities were not kept.

The TCR originated in an adult who received the MenACWY meningococcal vaccine as a control. Rearrangement joined TRBV11-2 to TRBJ1-4; perhaps TRBD1 is the D gene, with 5 bases matching. Sample: peripheral blood, taken 28 days after the second dose of the MenACWY control vaccine. The base sequence is TGTGCCAGCAGCTTAGATCAGGGCAAGGGGTTTTTT. It encodes CASSLDQGKGFF.